This T cell receptor (beta chain) was retrieved from a study of blood T cell repertoires in COVID-19. About the research overall: T cells, B-cell-depleted T cells, or PBMCs supplied cDNA or gDNA.

CDR1 and CDR2 from the germline V gene are MNHNY and SVGAGI (reference sequence). There are 14 residues in the CDR3. Deletions cut 7 bases from V and 2 bases from J, with 15 bases between. The assay was immunoSEQ multiplex PCR, and TCRdb's table has in-frame clones only and misses some. The profile covers more than 250,000 clones, with around 88% appearing a single time and 1% to 1.5% taken by the ten largest. This sequence originates from a woman aged 45-60 years with acute or convalescent COVID-19. J is TRBJ2-7 and V is TRBV6-6; D may be TRBD1 (5 bases). The source material was peripheral blood. The CDR3 loop is CASTGDSATYEQYF. CDR3 bases: TGTGCCAGCACCGGAGACAGTGCCACCTACGAGCAGTACTTC.